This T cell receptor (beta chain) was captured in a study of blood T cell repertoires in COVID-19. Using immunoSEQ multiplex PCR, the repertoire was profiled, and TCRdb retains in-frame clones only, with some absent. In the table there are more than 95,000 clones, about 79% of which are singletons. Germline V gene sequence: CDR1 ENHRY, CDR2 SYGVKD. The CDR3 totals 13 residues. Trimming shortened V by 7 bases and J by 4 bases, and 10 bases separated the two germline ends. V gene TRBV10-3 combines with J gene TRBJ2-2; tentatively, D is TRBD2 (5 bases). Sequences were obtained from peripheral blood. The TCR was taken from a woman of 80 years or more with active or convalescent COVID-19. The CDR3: CAITPRGTGELFF. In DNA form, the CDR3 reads TGTGCCATCACCCCCCGGGGCACCGGGGAGCTGTTTTTT.